This TCR beta chain was identified during a study of T cells after yellow fever vaccination. Germline lookup yields CDR1 SGHTA and CDR2 FQGNSA. This CDR3 spans 13 amino acids. Trimming cost V 10 bases and J 5 bases; bases outside gene matches: 9. TCRdb ran MiXCR on the 5' RACE reads and lists one entry per CDR3 protein. The profile shows 500,000 to 650,000 distinct CDR3 sequences, roughly 17% of them singletons. The chain carries TRBV7-2 and TRBJ1-1; TRBD1 matches 8 bases. The sequencing used PBMCs, collected 4 to 6 days after the first yellow fever vaccination. The receptor was derived from a man aged 18 to 30 who received the YFV17D yellow fever vaccine. CDR3 amino acids: CATRTGKYTEAFF. DNA for the CDR3: TGTGCCACTAGGACAGGGAAGTATACTGAAGCTTTCTTT. Based on the CDR3 plus reference TRBV7-2 and TRBJ1-1, the full variable domain is GAGVSQSPSNKVTEKGKDVELRCDPISGHTALYWYRQSLGQGLEFLIYFQGNSAPDKSGLPSDRFSAERTGGSVSTLTIQRTQQEDSAVYLCATRTGKYTEAFFGQGTRLTVV.